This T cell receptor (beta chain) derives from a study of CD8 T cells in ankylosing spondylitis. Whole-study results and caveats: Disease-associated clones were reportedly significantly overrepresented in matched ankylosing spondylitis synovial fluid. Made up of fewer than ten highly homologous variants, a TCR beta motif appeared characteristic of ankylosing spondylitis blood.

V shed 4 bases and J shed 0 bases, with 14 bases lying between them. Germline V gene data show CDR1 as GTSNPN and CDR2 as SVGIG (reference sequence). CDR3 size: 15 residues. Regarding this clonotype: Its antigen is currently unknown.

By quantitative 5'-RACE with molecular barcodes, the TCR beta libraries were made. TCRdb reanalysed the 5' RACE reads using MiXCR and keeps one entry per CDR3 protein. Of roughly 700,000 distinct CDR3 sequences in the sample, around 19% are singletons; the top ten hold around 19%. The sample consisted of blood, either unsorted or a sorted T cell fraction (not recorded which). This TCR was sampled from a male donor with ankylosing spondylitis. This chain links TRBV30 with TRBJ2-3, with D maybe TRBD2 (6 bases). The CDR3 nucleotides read TGTGCCTGGACGAGGCTAGCGACTAGCACAGATACGCAGTATTTT. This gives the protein CAWTRLATSTDTQYF.